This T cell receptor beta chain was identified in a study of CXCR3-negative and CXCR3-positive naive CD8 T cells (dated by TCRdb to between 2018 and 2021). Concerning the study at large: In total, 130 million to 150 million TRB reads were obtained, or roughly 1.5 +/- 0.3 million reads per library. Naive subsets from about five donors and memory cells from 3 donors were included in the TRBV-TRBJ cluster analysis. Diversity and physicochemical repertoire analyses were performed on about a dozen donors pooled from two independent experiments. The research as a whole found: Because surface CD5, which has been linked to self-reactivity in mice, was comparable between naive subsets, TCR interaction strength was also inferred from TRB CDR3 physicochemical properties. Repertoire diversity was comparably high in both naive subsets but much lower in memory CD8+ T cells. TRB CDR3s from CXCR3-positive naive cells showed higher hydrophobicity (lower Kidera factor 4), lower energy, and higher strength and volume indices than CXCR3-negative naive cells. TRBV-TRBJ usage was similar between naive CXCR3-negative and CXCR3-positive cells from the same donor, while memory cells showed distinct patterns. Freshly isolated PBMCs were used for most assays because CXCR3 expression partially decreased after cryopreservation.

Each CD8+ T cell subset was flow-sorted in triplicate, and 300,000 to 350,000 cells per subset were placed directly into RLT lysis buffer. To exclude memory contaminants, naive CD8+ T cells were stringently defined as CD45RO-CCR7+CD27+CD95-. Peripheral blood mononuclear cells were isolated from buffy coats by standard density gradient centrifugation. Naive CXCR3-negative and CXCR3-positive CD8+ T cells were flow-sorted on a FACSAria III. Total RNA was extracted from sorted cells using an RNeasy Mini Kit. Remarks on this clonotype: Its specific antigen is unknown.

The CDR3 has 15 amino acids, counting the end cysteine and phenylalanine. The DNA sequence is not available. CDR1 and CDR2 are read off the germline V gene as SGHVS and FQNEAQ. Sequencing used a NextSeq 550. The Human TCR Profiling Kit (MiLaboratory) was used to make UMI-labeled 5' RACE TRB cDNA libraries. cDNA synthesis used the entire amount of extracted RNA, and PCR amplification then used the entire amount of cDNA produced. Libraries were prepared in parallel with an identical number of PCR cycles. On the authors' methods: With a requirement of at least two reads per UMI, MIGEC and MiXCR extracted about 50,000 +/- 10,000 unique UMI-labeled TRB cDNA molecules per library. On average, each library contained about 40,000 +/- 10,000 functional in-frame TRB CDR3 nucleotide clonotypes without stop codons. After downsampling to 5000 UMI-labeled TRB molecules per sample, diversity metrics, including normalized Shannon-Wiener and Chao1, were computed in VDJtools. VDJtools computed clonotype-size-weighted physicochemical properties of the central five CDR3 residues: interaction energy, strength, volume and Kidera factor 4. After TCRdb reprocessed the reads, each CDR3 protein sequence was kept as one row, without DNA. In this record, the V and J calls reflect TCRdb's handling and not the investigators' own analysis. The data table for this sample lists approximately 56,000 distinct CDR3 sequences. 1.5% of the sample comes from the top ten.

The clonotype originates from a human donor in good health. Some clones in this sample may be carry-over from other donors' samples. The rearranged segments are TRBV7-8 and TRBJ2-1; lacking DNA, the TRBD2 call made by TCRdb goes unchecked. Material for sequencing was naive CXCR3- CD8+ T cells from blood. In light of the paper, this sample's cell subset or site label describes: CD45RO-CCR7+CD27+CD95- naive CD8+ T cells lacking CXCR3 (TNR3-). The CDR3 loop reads CASASGPSAANEQFF.